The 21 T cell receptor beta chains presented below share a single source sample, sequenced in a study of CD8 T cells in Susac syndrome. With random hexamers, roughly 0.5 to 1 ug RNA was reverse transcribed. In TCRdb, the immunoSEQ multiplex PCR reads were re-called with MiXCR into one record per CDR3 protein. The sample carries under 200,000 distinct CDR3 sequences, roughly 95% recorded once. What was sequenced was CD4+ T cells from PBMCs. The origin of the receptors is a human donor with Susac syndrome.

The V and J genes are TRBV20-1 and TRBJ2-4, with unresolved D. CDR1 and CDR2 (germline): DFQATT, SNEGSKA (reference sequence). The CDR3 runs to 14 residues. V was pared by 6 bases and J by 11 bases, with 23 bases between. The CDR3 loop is CSAVSSRAITFQYF. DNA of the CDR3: TGCAGTGCAGTGTCTTCTCGGGCCATAACATTTCAGTACTTC.

CDR3 DNA sequence: TGTGCCAGCAGCCGCGCCGGGGGGGGCATCGAGCAGTACTTC. It encodes CASSRAGGGIEQYF. This chain uses TRBV5-4 with TRBJ2-7; TRBD2 matches 8 bases. Trimming removed 4 bases from V and 6 bases from J; junction bases left unmatched: 9. In germline, CDR1 is SGHNT, CDR2 YYREEE (reference sequence). This CDR3 contains 14 residues.

CDR3 sequence: CSVGGGGHEQFF. The CDR3 region has the DNA TGCAGCGTCGGGGGGGGAGGGCATGAGCAGTTCTTC. The J gene is TRBJ2-1, the V gene TRBV29-1; TRBD2 matches 8 bases. V gave up 6 bases and J gave up 8 bases; unmatched junction bases: 6. This CDR3 region has 12 residues. Germline CDR1 SQVTM, CDR2 ANQGSEA.

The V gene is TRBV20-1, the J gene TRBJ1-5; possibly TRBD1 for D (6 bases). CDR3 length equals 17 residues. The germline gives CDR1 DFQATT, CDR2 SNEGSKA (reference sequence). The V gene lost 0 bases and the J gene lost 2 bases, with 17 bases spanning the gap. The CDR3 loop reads CSARDGQTLAGNQPQHF. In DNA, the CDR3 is TGCAGTGCTAGAGACGGACAGACCCTTGCGGGCAATCAGCCCCAGCATTTT.

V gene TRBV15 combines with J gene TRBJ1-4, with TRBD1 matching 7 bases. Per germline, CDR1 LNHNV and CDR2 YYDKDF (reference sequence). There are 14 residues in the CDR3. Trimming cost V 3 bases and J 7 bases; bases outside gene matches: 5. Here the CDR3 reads CATSRTGRREKLFF. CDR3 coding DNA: TGTGCCACCAGCAGGACAGGGAGGCGTGAAAAACTGTTTTTT.

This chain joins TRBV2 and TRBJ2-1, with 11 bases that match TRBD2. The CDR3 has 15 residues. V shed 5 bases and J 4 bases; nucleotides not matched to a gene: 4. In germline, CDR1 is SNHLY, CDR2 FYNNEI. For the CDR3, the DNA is TGTGCCAGCAGTTGGACTAGCGGGCAGTACAATGAGCAGTTCTTC. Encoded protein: CASSWTSGQYNEQFF.

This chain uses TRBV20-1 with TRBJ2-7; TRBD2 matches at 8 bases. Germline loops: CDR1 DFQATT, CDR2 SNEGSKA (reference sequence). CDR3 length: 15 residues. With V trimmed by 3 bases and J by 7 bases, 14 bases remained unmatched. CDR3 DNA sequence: TGCAGTGCTAGGTTAGCGGGAAGTAGGGTTGAGGAGCAGTACTTC. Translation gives CSARLAGSRVEEQYF.

The CDR3 protein is CSARDTRGASLRGYTF. The CDR3 DNA is TGCAGTGCTAGAGATACCCGGGGGGCCTCTCTCCGGGGCTACACCTTC. The rearrangement joins TRBV20-1 to TRBJ1-2; weak D call: TRBD1 (6 bases). The CDR3 sequence is 16 residues long. Trimming left V 0 bases short and J 8 bases short, with 22 bases between. The V gene's germline CDR1 is DFQATT and CDR2 SNEGSKA (reference sequence).

The CDR3 region is CASSPKGKETQYF. The CDR3 DNA sequence: TGTGCCAGCAGCCCTAAGGGGAAAGAGACCCAGTACTTC. The chain is built from TRBV14 and TRBJ2-5, with a weak D call TRBD1 (5 bases). Trimming removed 4 bases from V and 3 bases from J, with 9 bases in between. Germline CDR1 SGHDN, CDR2 FVKESK. This CDR3 has 13 residues. The full variable domain, its missing parts supplied by reference TRBV14 and TRBJ2-5, is EAGVTQFPSHSVIEKGQTVTLRCDPISGHDNLYWYRRVMGKEIKFLLHFVKESKQDESGMPNNRFLAERTGGTYSTLKVQPAELEDSGVYFCASSPKGKETQYFGPGTRLLVL.

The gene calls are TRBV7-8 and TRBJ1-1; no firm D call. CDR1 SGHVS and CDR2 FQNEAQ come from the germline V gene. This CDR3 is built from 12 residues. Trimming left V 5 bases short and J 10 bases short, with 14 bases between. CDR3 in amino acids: CASSPSGGLAFF. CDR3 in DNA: TGTGCCAGCAGCCCTAGTGGAGGGTTAGCTTTCTTT.

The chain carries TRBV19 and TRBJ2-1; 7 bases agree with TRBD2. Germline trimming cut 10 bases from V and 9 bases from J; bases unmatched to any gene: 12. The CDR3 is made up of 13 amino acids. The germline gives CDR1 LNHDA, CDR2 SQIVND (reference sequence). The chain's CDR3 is CATSREGIGEQFF. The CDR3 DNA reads TGTGCCACGAGCAGGGAGGGAATTGGTGAGCAGTTCTTC.

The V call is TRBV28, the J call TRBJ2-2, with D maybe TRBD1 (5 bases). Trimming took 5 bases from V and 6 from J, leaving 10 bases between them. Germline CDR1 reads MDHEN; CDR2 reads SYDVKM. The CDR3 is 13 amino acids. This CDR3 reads CASSADTPGELFF. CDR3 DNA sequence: TGTGCCAGCAGTGCGGACACCCCCGGGGAGCTGTTTTTT.

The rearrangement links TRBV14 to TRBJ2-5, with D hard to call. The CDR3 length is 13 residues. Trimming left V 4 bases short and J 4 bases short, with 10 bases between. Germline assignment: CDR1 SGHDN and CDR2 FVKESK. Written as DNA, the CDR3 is TGTGCCAGCAGCCGCGGATGGCCAGAGACCCAGTACTTC. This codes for CASSRGWPETQYF.

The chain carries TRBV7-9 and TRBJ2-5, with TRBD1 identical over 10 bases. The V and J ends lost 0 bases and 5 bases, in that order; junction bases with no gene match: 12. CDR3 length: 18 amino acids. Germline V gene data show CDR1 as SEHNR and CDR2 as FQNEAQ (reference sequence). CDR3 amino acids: CASSLARPGDRGRETQYF. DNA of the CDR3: TGTGCCAGCAGCTTAGCTCGGCCCGGGGACAGGGGCAGGGAGACCCAGTACTTC.

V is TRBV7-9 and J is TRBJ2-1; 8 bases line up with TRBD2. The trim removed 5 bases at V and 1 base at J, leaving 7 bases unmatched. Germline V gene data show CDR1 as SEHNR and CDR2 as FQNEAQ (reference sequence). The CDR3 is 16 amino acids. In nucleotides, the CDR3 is TGTGCCAGCAGCATTAGCGGGACCCCTTCCTACAATGAGCAGTTCTTC. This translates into CASSISGTPSYNEQFF.

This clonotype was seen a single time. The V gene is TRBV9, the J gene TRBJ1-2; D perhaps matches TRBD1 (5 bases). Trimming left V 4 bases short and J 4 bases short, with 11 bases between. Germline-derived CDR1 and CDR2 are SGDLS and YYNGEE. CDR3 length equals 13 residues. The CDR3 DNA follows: TGTGCCAGCAGCCTGACAGAAGGCTATGGCTACACCTTC. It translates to CASSLTEGYGYTF.

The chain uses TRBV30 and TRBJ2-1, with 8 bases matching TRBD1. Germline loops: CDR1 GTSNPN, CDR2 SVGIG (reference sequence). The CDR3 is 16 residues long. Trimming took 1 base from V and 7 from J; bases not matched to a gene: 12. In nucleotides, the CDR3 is TGTGCCTGGAGTGCTCCGGACAGGGAGGTGTGGAATGAGCAGTTCTTC. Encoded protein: CAWSAPDREVWNEQFF.

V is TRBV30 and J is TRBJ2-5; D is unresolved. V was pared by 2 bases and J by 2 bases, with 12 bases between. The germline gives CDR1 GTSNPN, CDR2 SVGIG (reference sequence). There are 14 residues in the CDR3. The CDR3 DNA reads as TGTGCCTGGAGTCCTCTGGGGTATCAAGAGACCCAGTACTTC. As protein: CAWSPLGYQETQYF.

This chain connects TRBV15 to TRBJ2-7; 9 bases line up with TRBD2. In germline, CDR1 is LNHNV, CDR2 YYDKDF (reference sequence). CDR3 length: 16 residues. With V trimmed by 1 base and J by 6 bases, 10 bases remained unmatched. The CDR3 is CATSRGDSSGVGEQYF. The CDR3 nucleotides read TGTGCCACCAGCAGAGGGGATTCTAGCGGGGTCGGCGAGCAGTACTTC.

The DNA for the CDR3 is TGCGCCAGTCAACAGGGTGAGGACACTGAAGCTTTCTTT. Encoded protein: CASQQGEDTEAFF. The chain joins TRBV5-1 to TRBJ1-1, with D perhaps matching TRBD1 (6 bases). Germline CDR1 reads SGHRS; CDR2 reads YFSETQ. Trimming took 8 bases from V and 3 from J, leaving 14 bases between them. The CDR3 has 13 amino acids.

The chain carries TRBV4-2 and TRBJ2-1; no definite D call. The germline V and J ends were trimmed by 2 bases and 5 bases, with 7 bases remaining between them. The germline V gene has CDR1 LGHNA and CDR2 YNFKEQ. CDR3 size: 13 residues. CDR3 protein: CASSQLNDNEQFF. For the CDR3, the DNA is TGTGCCAGCAGCCAATTAAATGACAATGAGCAGTTCTTC.